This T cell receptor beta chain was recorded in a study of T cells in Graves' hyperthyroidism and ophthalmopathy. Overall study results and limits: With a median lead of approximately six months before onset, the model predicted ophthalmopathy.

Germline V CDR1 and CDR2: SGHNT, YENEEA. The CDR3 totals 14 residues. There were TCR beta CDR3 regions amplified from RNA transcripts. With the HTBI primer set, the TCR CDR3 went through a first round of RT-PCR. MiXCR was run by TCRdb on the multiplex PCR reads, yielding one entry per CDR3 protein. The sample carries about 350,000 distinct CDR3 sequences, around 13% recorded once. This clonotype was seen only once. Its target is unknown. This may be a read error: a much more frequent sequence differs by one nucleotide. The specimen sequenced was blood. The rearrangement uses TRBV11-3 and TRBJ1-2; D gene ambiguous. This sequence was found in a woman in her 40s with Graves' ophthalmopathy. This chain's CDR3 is CVSSLDGQDYGYTF. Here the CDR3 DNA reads TGTGTCAGCAGCTTAGACGGGCAGGACTATGGCTACACCTTC.